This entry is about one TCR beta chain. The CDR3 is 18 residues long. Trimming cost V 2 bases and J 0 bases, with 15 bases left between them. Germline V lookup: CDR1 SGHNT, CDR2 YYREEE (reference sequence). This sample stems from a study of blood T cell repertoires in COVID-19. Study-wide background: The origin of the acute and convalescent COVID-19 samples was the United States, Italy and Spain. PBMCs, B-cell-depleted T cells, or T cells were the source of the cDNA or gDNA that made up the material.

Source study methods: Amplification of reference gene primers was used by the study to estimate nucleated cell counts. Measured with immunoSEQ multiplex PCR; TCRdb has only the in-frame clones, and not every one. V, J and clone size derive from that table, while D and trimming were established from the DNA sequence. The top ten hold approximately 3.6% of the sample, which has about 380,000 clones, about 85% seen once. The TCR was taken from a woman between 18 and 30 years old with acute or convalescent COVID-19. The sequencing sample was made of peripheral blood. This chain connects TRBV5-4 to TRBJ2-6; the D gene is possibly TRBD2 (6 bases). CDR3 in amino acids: CASSFRAGKTSGANVLTF. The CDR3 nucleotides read TGTGCCAGCAGCTTTAGGGCGGGAAAGACCTCTGGGGCCAACGTCCTGACTTTC.